The 10 T cell receptor beta chains below come from one sample, sequenced in a study of blood T cell repertoires in COVID-19. Profiling relied on immunoSEQ multiplex PCR, and the TCRdb table lists in-frame clones only, not all of them. The sample contains 53,000 or so clones, 85% to 90% of which appear only once. The specimen sequenced was peripheral blood. These TCRs come from a man between 65 and 85 years old with active COVID-19.

The CDR3 DNA sequence: TGTGCCAGCAGCGTTACAGGGGTGAGTCAGCCCCAGCATTTT. This gives the protein CASSVTGVSQPQHF. The chain employs TRBV9 and TRBJ1-5; 7 bases map to TRBD1. With 2 bases clipped from V and 6 bases from J, the junction kept 5 bases outside the gene matches. The CDR3 runs 14 residues. Germline lookup yields CDR1 SGDLS and CDR2 YYNGEE.

The gene calls are TRBV3-1 (or the pseudogene TRBV3-2) and TRBJ1-1; 8 bases map to TRBD1. Germline V lookup: CDR1 LGHDT, CDR2 YNNKEL (reference sequence). The CDR3 has 14 residues. The V gene end was trimmed by 4 bases and the J gene end by 5 bases; junction bases not matched to a gene: 6. As DNA, the CDR3 is TGTGCCAGCAGCCTAAGGACAGGGAGGACTGAAGCTTTCTTT. This encodes CASSLRTGRTEAFF.

V and J are TRBV27 and TRBJ1-2, with a possible D match to TRBD1 (5 bases). The CDR3 is 15 residues long. In germline, CDR1 is MNHEY, CDR2 SMNVEV (reference sequence). V dropped 2 bases and J dropped 5 bases, with 15 bases sitting between them. CDR3: CASSLREGNIYGYTF. The CDR3 DNA is TGTGCCAGCAGTTTAAGGGAGGGGAATATTTATGGCTACACCTTC.

In its sample, this clone is medium-sized. The J gene is TRBJ2-2, the V gene TRBV6-6; D is perhaps TRBD2 (6 bases). CDR3 length equals 14 residues. Germline-derived CDR1 and CDR2 are MNHNY and SVGAGI (reference sequence). V lost 4 bases to trimming and J lost 0 bases, with 6 bases between them. CDR3 residues: CASSWGANTGELFF. The CDR3 coding sequence is TGTGCCAGCAGTTGGGGGGCGAACACCGGGGAGCTGTTTTTT.

This CDR3 reads CATPSPGGNQPQHF. The CDR3, as DNA: TGTGCCACCCCCAGCCCGGGGGGCAATCAGCCCCAGCATTTT. This chain uses TRBV6-5 with TRBJ1-5; possible D gene TRBD1, 5 bases. The CDR3 is 14 amino acids. CDR1 and CDR2 from the germline V gene are MNHEY and SVGAGI. Trimming removed 10 bases from V and 2 bases from J, with 15 bases in between.

V usage is TRBV19 and J usage is TRBJ1-5; 8 nucleotides match TRBD1. Germline V lookup: CDR1 LNHDA, CDR2 SQIVND (reference sequence). This CDR3 region has 15 residues. The trim removed 4 bases at V and 1 base at J, leaving 3 bases unmatched. The CDR3: CASSTRQGSNQPQHF. DNA for the CDR3: TGTGCCAGTAGTACCCGACAGGGGAGCAATCAGCCCCAGCATTTT. Variable domain in full (rest from reference TRBV19 and TRBJ1-5): DGGITQSPKYLFRKEGQNVTLSCEQNLNHDAMYWYRQDPGQGLRLIYYSQIVNDFQKGDIAEGYSVSREKKESFPLTVTSAQKNPTAFYLCASSTRQGSNQPQHFGDGTRLSIL.

The rearrangement links TRBV6-2 or TRBV6-3 to TRBJ1-1, with a weak D call TRBD1 (5 bases). Trimming took off 6 bases at V and 3 bases at J, with 14 bases between the two ends. From germline, CDR1 is MNHEY and CDR2 SVGEGT. The CDR3 has 14 residues. For the CDR3, the DNA is TGTGCCAGCAGCCCCCTTGGGGGGGACACTGAAGCTTTCTTT. Translation: CASSPLGGDTEAFF.

J is TRBJ2-3 and V is TRBV9; weak D call: TRBD1 (6 bases). This CDR3 has 16 amino acids. V was cut by 0 bases and J by 3 bases, with 14 bases left in between. CDR1 SGDLS and CDR2 YYNGEE come from the germline V gene. CDR3 bases: TGTGCCAGCAGCGTAGAGGGCAGGGGACGGACAGATACGCAGTATTTT. Encoded protein: CASSVEGRGRTDTQYF.

The rearrangement links TRBV19 to TRBJ1-2; D may be TRBD1 (6 bases). V was shortened by 6 bases and J by 2 bases, with 10 bases between the two germline ends. The CDR3 loop spans 13 amino acids. CDR1 is LNHDA, CDR2 SQIVND, per germline (reference sequence). CDR3 loop: CASSRGWNYGYTF. Written as DNA, the CDR3 is TGTGCCAGTAGCAGGGGATGGAACTATGGCTACACCTTC.

This chain links TRBV9 with TRBJ2-6; 7 bases map to TRBD1. Germline CDR1 is SGDLS and CDR2 is YYNGEE. The CDR3 is 15 residues long. V shed 6 bases and J 1 base; nucleotides not matched to a gene: 4. CDR3 DNA: TGTGCCAGCACGCGACAGGGATCTGGGGCCAACGTCCTGACTTTC. It specifies CASTRQGSGANVLTF.